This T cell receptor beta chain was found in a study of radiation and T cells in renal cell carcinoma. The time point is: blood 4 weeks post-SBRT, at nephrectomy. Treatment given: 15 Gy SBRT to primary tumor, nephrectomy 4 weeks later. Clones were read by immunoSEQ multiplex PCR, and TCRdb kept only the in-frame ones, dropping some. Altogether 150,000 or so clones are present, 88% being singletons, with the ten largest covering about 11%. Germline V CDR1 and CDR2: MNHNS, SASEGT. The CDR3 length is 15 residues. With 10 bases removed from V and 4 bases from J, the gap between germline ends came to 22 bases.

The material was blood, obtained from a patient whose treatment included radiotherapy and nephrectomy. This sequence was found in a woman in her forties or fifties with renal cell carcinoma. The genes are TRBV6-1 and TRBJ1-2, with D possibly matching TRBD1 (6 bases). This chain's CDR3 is CATSPREGGIYGYTF. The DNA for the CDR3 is TGTGCCACCTCACCTCGGGAAGGGGGTATCTATGGCTACACCTTC.